These 9 T cell receptor beta chains share one sample of origin, sequenced in a study of cytomegalovirus exposure and HLA in healthy donors. Use of 60 Vbeta and 13 Jbeta primers characterized the PCR. Clones were sequenced by immunoSEQ multiplex PCR, and TCRdb holds only the in-frame ones, with some missing. The table shows about 200,000 clones, with roughly 80% occurring only once. Specimen: PBMCs. Receptor source: a man aged 30 to 39 in good health and CMV-seronegative.

The chain carries TRBV28 and TRBJ1-4, with TRBD1 matching 8 bases. CDR3 length: 15 amino acids. The trim removed 6 bases at V and 12 bases at J, leaving 15 bases unmatched. Germline V gives CDR1 MDHEN, CDR2 SYDVKM. CDR3 residues: CASRPDFRGRAELFF. The CDR3 DNA sequence: TGTGCCAGCAGACCTGATTTCAGGGGGCGGGCGGAACTGTTTTTT.

A remark on this clone: In the same sample, other DNA sequences code for this CDR3. The rearrangement uses TRBV19 and TRBJ1-1, with unresolved D. Between the trimmed V and J ends, which lost 5 bases and 4 bases, there was a span of 8 bases. Germline values: CDR1 LNHDA, CDR2 SQIVND (reference sequence). There are 12 residues in the CDR3. Here the CDR3 reads CASSPRFTEAFF. The CDR3 DNA is TGTGCCAGTAGTCCCCGGTTCACTGAAGCTTTCTTT.

In nucleotides, the CDR3 is TGCAGCGTTGACAAGACAGGGAATGGCTACACCTTC. This encodes CSVDKTGNGYTF. The J gene is TRBJ1-2, the V gene TRBV29-1; 7 bases align to TRBD1. The J segment lost 6 bases and the V segment lost 3 bases, leaving 4 bases of the junction unmatched. The germline gives CDR1 SQVTM, CDR2 ANQGSEA. The length of the CDR3 is 12 residues.

The rearrangement links TRBV21-1 to TRBJ2-1; TRBD1 is taken as the D call from the table, unchecked against the DNA. TRBV21-1 is shown as a pseudogene. This CDR3 has 17 residues. The CDR3 nucleotides are TGTGCCAGCAGCAAAGCGCGGTCGGGACAGGGCTACAATGAGCAGTTCTTC. Translating gives CASSKARSGQGYNEQFF.

Here the CDR3 DNA reads TGTGCCAGCCAAGACAGGGCTTATAATTCACCCCTCCACTTT. This sequence encodes CASQDRAYNSPLHF. The chain couples TRBV27 to TRBJ1-6; 7 bases align to TRBD1. This CDR3 region has 14 residues. Per the germline V gene, CDR1 is MNHEY and CDR2 is SMNVEV (reference sequence). The V gene end was trimmed by 8 bases and the J gene end by 4 bases; junction bases not matched to a gene: 5.

The chain joins TRBV6-5 to TRBJ1-5; D is unclear. In germline, CDR1 is MNHEY, CDR2 SVGAGI. The CDR3 has 14 amino acids. V gave up 6 bases and J gave up 7 bases, with 16 bases separating them. The CDR3: CASRSGGNFQPQHF. DNA of the CDR3: TGTGCCAGCAGGTCCGGAGGGAATTTCCAGCCCCAGCATTTT.

This CDR3 reads CASSLRSAGPGEQYF. The DNA of the CDR3 is TGTGCCAGCAGTTTAAGGTCCGCGGGGCCGGGAGAGCAGTACTTC. J is TRBJ2-7 and V is TRBV27; TRBD2 might be the D (6 bases). Per the germline V gene, CDR1 is MNHEY and CDR2 is SMNVEV (reference sequence). The CDR3 totals 15 residues. Between the trimmed V and J ends, which lost 2 bases and 7 bases, there was a span of 18 bases.

There are a few counts of this clone. The J gene is TRBJ2-1, the V gene TRBV4-2; 10 nucleotides agree with TRBD2. This CDR3 region has 17 residues. With 1 base clipped from V and 2 bases from J, the junction kept 5 bases outside the gene matches. The germline gives CDR1 LGHNA, CDR2 YNFKEQ. CDR3 coding DNA: TGTGCCAGCAGCCAAGCGGGTACTAGCGGGGCCTACAATGAGCAGTTCTTC. As protein: CASSQAGTSGAYNEQFF.

V usage is TRBV6-6 and J usage is TRBJ1-1, with unresolved D. This CDR3 spans 15 amino acids. Germline values: CDR1 MNHNY, CDR2 SVGAGI (reference sequence). V was cut by 0 bases and J by 2 bases, with 10 bases left in between. The CDR3 protein is CASSYSQAGNTEAFF. The CDR3 region has the DNA TGTGCCAGCAGTTACTCCCAGGCGGGTAACACTGAAGCTTTCTTT.